These 4 T cell receptor beta chains were sequenced from one sample in a study of lymphopenia after photon versus proton radiotherapy. The data were produced by immunoSEQ multiplex PCR, yet TCRdb's version contains in-frame clones alone and is incomplete. The table lists about 45,000 clones, 65% to 90% of them singletons. This sample comprised peripheral blood, obtained from a patient treated with photon-based radiotherapy. Receptors originate from a man aged 40-55 years with gastric cancer.

The chain links TRBV5-1 to TRBJ1-1; D is ambiguous. This CDR3 is 14 amino acids long. Germline V gene sequence: CDR1 SGHRS, CDR2 YFSETQ. Trimming pared 0 bases from V and 3 bases from J, leaving 9 bases between. The CDR3, as DNA: TGCGCCAGCAGCTTGGCCTTGGATGACACTGAAGCTTTCTTT. Residues: CASSLALDDTEAFF. The whole variable domain, remainder taken from reference TRBV5-1 and TRBJ1-1, is KAGVTQTPRYLIKTRGQQVTLSCSPISGHRSVSWYQQTPGQGLQFLFEYFSETQRNKGNFPGRFSGRQFSNSRSEMNVSTLELGDSALYLCASSLALDDTEAFFGQGTRLTVV.

V usage is TRBV5-5 and J usage is TRBJ2-7, with 7 bases that match TRBD1. Trimming removed 4 bases from V and 0 bases from J; junction bases left unmatched: 10. Per germline, CDR1 SGHKS and CDR2 YYEKEE (reference sequence). The CDR3 loop spans 16 amino acids. Written as DNA, the CDR3 is TGTGCCAGCAGCCATCCCGCGACAGGGATCTCCTACGAGCAGTACTTC. This sequence encodes CASSHPATGISYEQYF.

The chain combines TRBV5-1 with TRBJ1-1; D remains unclear. The CDR3 has 13 amino acids. Deletions cut 4 bases from V and 3 bases from J, with 10 bases between. The germline gives CDR1 SGHRS, CDR2 YFSETQ. The CDR3 DNA is TGCGCCAGCAGCACGGGGAGTCACACTGAAGCTTTCTTT. It encodes CASSTGSHTEAFF. Full variable domain (outside the CDR3, taken from reference TRBV5-1 and TRBJ1-1): KAGVTQTPRYLIKTRGQQVTLSCSPISGHRSVSWYQQTPGQGLQFLFEYFSETQRNKGNFPGRFSGRQFSNSRSEMNVSTLELGDSALYLCASSTGSHTEAFFGQGTRLTVV.

The sample holds one count of this clone. The rearrangement uses TRBV4-3 and TRBJ2-7; D is ambiguous. Trimming left V 0 bases short and J 3 bases short, with 6 bases between. The CDR3 covers 13 residues. In germline, CDR1 is LGHNA, CDR2 YSLEER. The DNA of the CDR3 is TGCGCCAGCAGCCAAGACACCCACTACGAGCAGTACTTC. Protein product: CASSQDTHYEQYF.